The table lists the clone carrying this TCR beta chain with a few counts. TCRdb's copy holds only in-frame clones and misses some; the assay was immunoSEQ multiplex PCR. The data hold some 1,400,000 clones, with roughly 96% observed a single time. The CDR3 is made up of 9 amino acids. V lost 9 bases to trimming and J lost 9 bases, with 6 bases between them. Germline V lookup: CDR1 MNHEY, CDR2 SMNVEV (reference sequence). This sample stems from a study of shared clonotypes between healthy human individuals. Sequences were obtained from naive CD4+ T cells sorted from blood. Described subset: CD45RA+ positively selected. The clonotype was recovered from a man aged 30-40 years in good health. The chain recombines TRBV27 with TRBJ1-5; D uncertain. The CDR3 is CASLGPQHF. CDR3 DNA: TGTGCCAGTCTCGGGCCCCAGCATTTT.